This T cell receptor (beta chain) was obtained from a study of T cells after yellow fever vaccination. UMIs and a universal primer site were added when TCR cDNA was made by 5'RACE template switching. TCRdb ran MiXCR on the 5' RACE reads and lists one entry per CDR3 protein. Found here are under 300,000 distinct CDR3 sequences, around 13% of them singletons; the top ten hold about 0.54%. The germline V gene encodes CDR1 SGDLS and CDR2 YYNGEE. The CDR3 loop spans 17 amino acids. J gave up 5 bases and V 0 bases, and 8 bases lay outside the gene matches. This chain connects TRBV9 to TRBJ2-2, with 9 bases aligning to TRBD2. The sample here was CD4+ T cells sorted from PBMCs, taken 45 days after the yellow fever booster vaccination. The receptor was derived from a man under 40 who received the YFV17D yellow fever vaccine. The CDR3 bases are TGTGCCAGCAGCGTAGATGGAGCGGGAGGATGGACCGGGGAGCTGTTTTTT. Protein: CASSVDGAGGWTGELFF.